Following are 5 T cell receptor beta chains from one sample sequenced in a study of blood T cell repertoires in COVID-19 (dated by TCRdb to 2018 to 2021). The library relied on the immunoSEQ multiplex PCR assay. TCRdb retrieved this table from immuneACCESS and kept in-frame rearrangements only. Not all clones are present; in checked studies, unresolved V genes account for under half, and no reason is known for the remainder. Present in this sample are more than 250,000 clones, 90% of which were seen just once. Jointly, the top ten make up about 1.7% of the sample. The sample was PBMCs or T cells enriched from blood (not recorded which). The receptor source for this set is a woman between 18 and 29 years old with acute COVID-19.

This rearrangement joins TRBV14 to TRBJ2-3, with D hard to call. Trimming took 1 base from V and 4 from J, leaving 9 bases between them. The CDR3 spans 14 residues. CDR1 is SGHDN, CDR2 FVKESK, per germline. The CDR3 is CASSQGLSPDTQYF. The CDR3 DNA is TGTGCCAGCAGCCAAGGGCTTAGCCCAGATACGCAGTATTTT.

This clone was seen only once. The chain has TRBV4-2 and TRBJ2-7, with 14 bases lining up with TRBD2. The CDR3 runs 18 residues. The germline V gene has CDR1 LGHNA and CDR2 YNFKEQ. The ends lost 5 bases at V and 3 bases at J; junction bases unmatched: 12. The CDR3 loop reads CASSNDGTSGSKGYEQYF. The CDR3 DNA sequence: TGTGCCAGCAGCAACGACGGGACTAGCGGGAGTAAAGGCTACGAGCAGTACTTC.

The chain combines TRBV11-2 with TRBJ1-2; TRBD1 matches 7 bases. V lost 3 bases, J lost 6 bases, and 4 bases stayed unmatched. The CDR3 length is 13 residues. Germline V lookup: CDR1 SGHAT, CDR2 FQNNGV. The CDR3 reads CASSLTTGDGYTF. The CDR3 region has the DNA TGTGCCAGCAGCTTGACTACAGGGGATGGCTACACCTTC.

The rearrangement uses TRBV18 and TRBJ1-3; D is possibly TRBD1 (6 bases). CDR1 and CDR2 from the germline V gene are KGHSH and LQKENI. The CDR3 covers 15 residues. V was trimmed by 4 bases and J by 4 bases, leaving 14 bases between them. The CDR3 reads CASSLDSYHGNTIYF. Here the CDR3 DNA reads TGTGCCAGCTCACTGGACAGTTACCACGGAAACACCATATATTTT. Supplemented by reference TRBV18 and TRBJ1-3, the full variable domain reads NAGVMQNPRHLVRRRGQEARLRCSPMKGHSHVYWYRQLPEEGLKFMVYLQKENIIDESGMPKERFSAEFPKEGPSILRIQQVVRGDSAAYFCASSLDSYHGNTIYFGEGSWLTVV.

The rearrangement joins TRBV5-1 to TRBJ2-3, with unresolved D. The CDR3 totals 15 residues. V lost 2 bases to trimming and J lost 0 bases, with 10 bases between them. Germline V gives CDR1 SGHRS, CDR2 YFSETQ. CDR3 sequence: CASSFIQTSTDTQYF. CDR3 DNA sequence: TGCGCCAGCAGCTTTATCCAGACTAGCACAGATACGCAGTATTTT.